These T cell receptor beta chains were read from a single sample in a study of blood T cell dynamics during melanoma immunotherapy. Some clones are missing from TCRdb's copy, which holds only in-frame ones; the method was immunoSEQ multiplex PCR. The sample has about 12,000 clones, 88% seen once. Source: blood, taken from a patient treated with checkpoint blockade. These receptors were obtained from a human donor with melanoma. CDR3s include the opening cysteine and the closing phenylalanine or tryptophan. Fields, in order: J gene, V gene, clone size, D gene, CDR3 DNA, CDR3 protein. D genes are given only for firm matches. A row's size may be missing; if present it is once, few, many or a size class.

J: TRBJ1-4
V: TRBV5-1
size: .
D: TRBD1
DNA: TGCGCCAGCAGAGTTACAGGGGCAACTAATGAAAAACTGTTTTTT
CDR3: CASRVTGATNEKLFF

J: TRBJ2-1
V: TRBV5-1
size: .
D: TRBD2
DNA: TGCGCCAGCAGCTTGCTAGCGGGAGTAAATGAGCAGTTCTTC
CDR3: CASSLLAGVNEQFF

J: TRBJ2-7
V: TRBV7-2
size: .
D: .
DNA: TGTGCCAGCAGCTTAGCGGGCACAACCTACGAGCAGTACTTC
CDR3: CASSLAGTTYEQYF

J: TRBJ2-3
V: TRBV7-9
size: .
D: TRBD2
DNA: TGTGCCAGCAGTGCGGGACTAGCAGCAGATACGCAGTATTTT
CDR3: CASSAGLAADTQYF

J: TRBJ1-6
V: TRBV19
size: few
D: .
DNA: TGTGCCAGTAGTATTCAGGGAGAGTCACCCCTCCACTTT
CDR3: CASSIQGESPLHF

J: TRBJ1-5
V: TRBV19
size: .
D: TRBD1
DNA: TGTGCCAGTAGTTCCCCGGACAGGTACGTGCGCAGCCCCCAGCATTTT
CDR3: CASSSPDRYVRSPQHF

J: TRBJ1-2
V: TRBV19
size: .
D: .
DNA: TGTGCCAGTAGTAAAGACAGGAGATATGGCTACACCTTC
CDR3: CASSKDRRYGYTF

J: TRBJ2-7
V: TRBV7-8
size: .
D: .
DNA: TGTGCCAGCAGCTTAACGGGGCAGTTCTACGAGCAGTACTTC
CDR3: CASSLTGQFYEQYF

J: TRBJ2-4
V: TRBV7-8
size: .
D: TRBD2
DNA: TGTGCCAGCAGCTTAGCAGGGAGGGGAAACATTCAGTACTTC
CDR3: CASSLAGRGNIQYF

J: TRBJ1-2
V: TRBV6-5
size: .
D: .
DNA: TGTGCCAGCAGTCCTAACAGGGATGGCTATGGCTACACCTTC
CDR3: CASSPNRDGYGYTF

J: TRBJ1-2
V: TRBV11-2
size: .
D: TRBD1
DNA: TGTGCCAGCAGCACAACAGGGGGCTATGGCTACACCTTC
CDR3: CASSTTGGYGYTF

J: TRBJ2-2
V: TRBV7-6
size: .
D: .
DNA: TGTGCCAGCACGGGGCCGAACACCGGGGAGCTGTTTTTT
CDR3: CASTGPNTGELFF

J: TRBJ1-2
V: TRBV5-1
size: .
D: .
DNA: TGCGCCAGCAGACTGGGGGGATCCGGCTACACCTTC
CDR3: CASRLGGSGYTF

J: TRBJ2-1
V: TRBV29-1
size: .
D: .
DNA: TGCAGCGTTGAAGGGACCGCGCCGAGCTCCTACAATGAGCAGTTCTTC
CDR3: CSVEGTAPSSYNEQFF

J: TRBJ2-7
V: TRBV9
size: .
D: .
DNA: TGTGCCAGCTCACCCAGAGGGGACGAGCAGTACTTC
CDR3: CASSPRGDEQYF

J: TRBJ1-2
V: TRBV14
size: .
D: .
DNA: TGTGCCAGCAGCCAAGACCTCAGTTATGGCTACACCTTC
CDR3: CASSQDLSYGYTF

J: TRBJ2-7
V: TRBV5-1
size: .
D: .
DNA: TGCGCCAGCAGCAGAGCCGGGACGGTCTACGAGCAGTACTTC
CDR3: CASSRAGTVYEQYF

J: TRBJ2-2
V: TRBV5-1
size: once
D: TRBD2
DNA: TGCGCCAGCAGCTCGACGACTAGCGGCACCGGGGAGCTGTTTTTT
CDR3: CASSSTTSGTGELFF

J: TRBJ1-1
V: TRBV7-6
size: few
D: TRBD1
DNA: TGTGCCAGCAGCTTAGGGGGACAGGAGGTATACACTGAAGCTTTCTTT
CDR3: CASSLGGQEVYTEAFF

J: TRBJ2-5
V: TRBV5-5
size: .
D: TRBD2
DNA: TGTGCCAGCAGCCCCGGACTAGCGGGCTCCTCAGGTCGGGAGACCCAGTACTTC
CDR3: CASSPGLAGSSGRETQYF

J: TRBJ2-1
V: TRBV30
size: .
D: .
DNA: TGTGCCTGGAGACCCCCTGGGGTAGCAGGGTACAATGAGCAGTTCTTC
CDR3: CAWRPPGVAGYNEQFF

J: TRBJ2-5
V: TRBV7-8
size: .
D: .
DNA: TGTGCCAGCAGCCCCCGGGAGGGGGCCCTCCAAGAGACCCAGTACTTC
CDR3: CASSPREGALQETQYF

J: TRBJ2-7
V: TRBV14
size: .
D: TRBD1
DNA: TGTGCCAGCAGCCTCGCACCAGGGGGAACCTACGAGCAGTACTTC
CDR3: CASSLAPGGTYEQYF

J: TRBJ2-1
V: TRBV5-1
size: .
D: TRBD2
DNA: TGCGCCAGCAGCCCTAAAGGACTAGACTTAAATGAGCAGTTCTTC
CDR3: CASSPKGLDLNEQFF

J: TRBJ1-4
V: TRBV19
size: .
D: TRBD1
DNA: TGTGCCAGTAGTAATAAGGGACAGGGGACAGGGGTGCTGAATGAAAAACTGTTTTTT
CDR3: CASSNKGQGTGVLNEKLFF

J: TRBJ2-7
V: TRBV9
size: .
D: .
DNA: TGTGCCAGCAGCGAGGGGGGCAGGATCCCCTACGAGCAGTACTTC
CDR3: CASSEGGRIPYEQYF

J: TRBJ2-2
V: TRBV29-1
size: once
D: .
DNA: TGCAGCGTCAAAGGACAGCTGAACACCGGGGAGCTGTTTTTT
CDR3: CSVKGQLNTGELFF

J: TRBJ2-1
V: TRBV9
size: once
D: .
DNA: TGTGCCAGCAGTGTAGGAACTTACAATGAGCAGTTCTTC
CDR3: CASSVGTYNEQFF

J: TRBJ2-5
V: TRBV21-1
size: once
D: .
DNA: TGTGCCAGCCCCCAAGAGACCCAGTACTTC
CDR3: CASPQETQYF

J: TRBJ1-1
V: TRBV7-9
size: .
D: .
DNA: TGTGCCAGCAGCTCAACAGGGTTTAGGACTGAAGCTTTCTTT
CDR3: CASSSTGFRTEAFF

J: TRBJ2-5
V: TRBV7-9
size: .
D: TRBD2
DNA: TGTGCCAGCAGCTCCCTGACTAGCGGGGCCCCTCGTGATGTGCAGCAGTACTTC
CDR3: CASSSLTSGAPRDVQQYF

J: TRBJ2-1
V: TRBV11-2
size: once
D: TRBD2
DNA: TGTGCCAGCAGCTTAGGGCCCCGGGAGCGGGGGGACATTTACAATGAGCAGTTCTTC
CDR3: CASSLGPRERGDIYNEQFF

J: TRBJ1-1
V: TRBV19
size: few
D: TRBD1
DNA: TGTGCCAGTAGTTACCTTGACAGGGATAACACTGAAGCTTTCTTT
CDR3: CASSYLDRDNTEAFF

J: TRBJ2-7
V: TRBV7-2
size: .
D: .
DNA: TGTGCCAGCAGCTCGACGACAGCCTACGAGCAGTACTTC
CDR3: CASSSTTAYEQYF

J: TRBJ2-1
V: TRBV5-5
size: .
D: .
DNA: TGTGCCAGCACCCCCTACCTAGCTACCTACAATGAGCAGTTCTTC
CDR3: CASTPYLATYNEQFF

J: TRBJ1-5
V: TRBV30
size: .
D: TRBD1
DNA: TGTGCCTGGAGTGTGCGGCAGGGGGCCGGGGTTAGCAATCAGCCCCAGCATTTT
CDR3: CAWSVRQGAGVSNQPQHF

J: TRBJ1-2
V: TRBV5-5
size: .
D: .
DNA: TGTGCCAGCAGCTTGGAAGGCAGGGAGACCCCTAGCACCTTC
CDR3: CASSLEGRETPSTF

J: TRBJ1-2
V: TRBV29-1
size: .
D: .
DNA: TGCAGCGTTATATTGGGTACGGATAACTATGGCTACACCTTC
CDR3: CSVILGTDNYGYTF

J: TRBJ2-1
V: TRBV2
size: .
D: TRBD2
DNA: TGTGCCGGAGCCCGGGGACTAGGCCGTCGGGATGAGCAGTTCTTC
CDR3: CAGARGLGRRDEQFF

J: TRBJ1-1
V: TRBV13
size: few
D: .
DNA: TGTGCCAGCAGCCCACGTGGGGCAGAAGCTTTCTTT
CDR3: CASSPRGAEAFF

J: TRBJ2-3
V: TRBV7-2
size: .
D: TRBD1
DNA: TGTGCCAGCAGACAGGGGGTTGGCACAGATACGCAGTATTTT
CDR3: CASRQGVGTDTQYF

J: TRBJ1-2
V: TRBV19
size: .
D: TRBD1
DNA: TGTGCCAGTAGGGGACAGGGCACCTATGGCTACACCTTC
CDR3: CASRGQGTYGYTF

J: TRBJ1-4
V: TRBV7-2
size: .
D: .
DNA: TGTGCCAGCAGCGAAGGTGGTTGGTTCGCTCCGACCAAACTGTTTTTT
CDR3: CASSEGGWFAPTKLFF

J: TRBJ1-1
V: TRBV11-3
size: .
D: .
DNA: TGTGCCAGCAGCTCCATACCAAACACTGAAGCTTTCTTT
CDR3: CASSSIPNTEAFF

J: TRBJ1-1
V: TRBV12-5
size: once
D: .
DNA: TGTGCTAGTGGTTTGGGCCCGACTAGGTCGGGGGGCGCAGCTTTCTTT
CDR3: CASGLGPTRSGGAAFF

J: TRBJ2-4
V: TRBV7-2
size: .
D: .
DNA: TGTGCCAGCAGCGATAGGGAAGGCAAAAACATTCAGTACTTC
CDR3: CASSDREGKNIQYF

J: TRBJ2-3
V: TRBV9
size: few
D: .
DNA: TGTGCCAGCAGCGTAGAGGCCGGGTGGGATACGCAGTATTTT
CDR3: CASSVEAGWDTQYF

J: TRBJ1-2
V: TRBV7-9
size: .
D: .
DNA: TGTGCCAGCAGCTTATCAGAACTATATGGCTACACCTTC
CDR3: CASSLSELYGYTF

J: TRBJ2-7
V: TRBV6-5
size: .
D: TRBD1
DNA: TGTGCCAGCAGTTACGTGACAGGGCCCTACGAGCAGTACTTC
CDR3: CASSYVTGPYEQYF

J: TRBJ1-2
V: TRBV7-9
size: .
D: .
DNA: TGTGCCAGCAGCTTAGATCGAGGGGGAGGGTATGGCTACACCTTC
CDR3: CASSLDRGGGYGYTF

J: TRBJ1-5
V: TRBV7-2
size: once
D: TRBD1
DNA: TGTGCCAGCAGCCCCGACAGGGCCAATCAGCCCCAGCATTTT
CDR3: CASSPDRANQPQHF

J: TRBJ2-5
V: TRBV5-1
size: .
D: .
DNA: TGCGCCAGCAATACAGGGGAGGGGGAAGAGACCCAGTACTTC
CDR3: CASNTGEGEETQYF

J: TRBJ2-7
V: TRBV6-1
size: .
D: TRBD2
DNA: TGTGCCAGCAGTCAAGAGGAGACGGGACTAGCGGTCTACGAGCAGTACTTC
CDR3: CASSQEETGLAVYEQYF

J: TRBJ2-6
V: TRBV30
size: .
D: .
DNA: TGTGCCTGGTCCTATGGTAGCTCTGGGGCCAACGTCCTGACTTTC
CDR3: CAWSYGSSGANVLTF